This entry lists 21 T cell receptor beta chains sequenced from one sample in a study of T cells in localized non-small cell lung cancer. The assay was immunoSEQ multiplex PCR, and TCRdb's table has in-frame clones only and misses some. The sample has 1,500 to 2,000 clones; 30% to 35% are singletons. The sequencing here drew on normal lung tissue next to the tumor, taken before any cancer treatment. The receptors originated from an older female donor with stage II squamous cell lung carcinoma.

This clone was detected only a few times. This chain joins TRBV11-3 and TRBJ2-1, with TRBD1 matching 9 bases. V was clipped by 4 bases and J by 5 bases; unmatched bases: 9. The CDR3 loop spans 16 amino acids. The germline CDR1 and CDR2 sequences are SGHNT and YENEEA. The DNA of the CDR3 is TGTGCCAGCAGCTGGCCCGGGACAGGGCTTAACAATGAGCAGTTCTTC. Its translation: CASSWPGTGLNNEQFF. The full variable domain, in which reference TRBV11-3 and TRBJ2-1 provide the parts outside the CDR3, is EAGVVQSPRYKIIEKKQPVAFWCNPISGHNTLYWYLQNLGQGPELLIRYENEEAVDDSQLPKDRFSAERLKGVDSTLKIQPAELGDSAVYLCASSWPGTGLNNEQFFGPGTRLTVL.

The gene calls are TRBV25-1 and TRBJ2-3; D assignment may be TRBD1 or TRBD2 (6 bases each). Germline V gene lookup returns CDR1 MGHDK and CDR2 SYGVNS. Trimming cost V 6 bases and J 0 bases, with 19 bases left between them. The CDR3 is 17 amino acids. This CDR3 reads CASRGSWGAPSTDTQYF. CDR3 nucleotide sequence: TGTGCCAGCAGGGGCTCGTGGGGGGCGCCGAGCACAGATACGCAGTATTTT.

J is TRBJ1-2 and V is TRBV6-7, with D maybe TRBD1 (5 bases). TRBV6-7 is known as an ORF, though its function is uncertain. V was pared by 2 bases and J by 3 bases, with 10 bases between. This CDR3 contains 14 residues. CDR3 in amino acids: CASSYVGEDYGYTF. The CDR3 DNA reads TGTGCCAGCAGTTACGTGGGGGAGGACTATGGCTACACCTTC.

The chain links TRBV5-1 to TRBJ2-2; no firm D call. Germline V CDR1 and CDR2: SGHRS, YFSETQ. The CDR3 runs 14 residues. V was shortened by 0 bases and J by 5 bases, with 8 bases between the two germline ends. The CDR3 protein is CASSLDWGTGELFF. The CDR3 nucleotides read TGCGCCAGCAGCTTGGATTGGGGTACCGGGGAGCTGTTTTTT.

This chain connects TRBV6-8 to TRBJ2-2; D call uncertain. The V and J ends lost 0 bases and 0 bases respectively, with 8 bases between them. The CDR3 is 16 residues long. CDR1 and CDR2 (germline): MNHGY, SAAAGT. Here the CDR3 reads CASSYSFTANTGELFF. CDR3 DNA sequence: TGTGCCAGCAGTTACTCGTTTACAGCGAACACCGGGGAGCTGTTTTTT.

This clone has more than one count but fewer than ten. This CDR3 reads CASSFVTGAYEQYF. The DNA for the CDR3 is TGTGCCAGCAGCTTCGTGACAGGGGCCTACGAGCAGTACTTC. The rearrangement joins TRBV14 to TRBJ2-7; 8 bases align to TRBD1. With V trimmed by 5 bases and J by 2 bases, 5 bases remained unmatched. Germline values: CDR1 SGHDN, CDR2 FVKESK. The CDR3 runs to 14 residues.

This clone was picked up a small number of times. The J gene is TRBJ2-3, the V gene TRBV6-8; a weak D match, TRBD2 (7 bases). V lost 2 bases to trimming and J lost 8 bases, with 17 bases between them. The CDR3 totals 15 residues. Germline V gene data show CDR1 as MNHGY and CDR2 as SAAAGT. CDR3: CASSYTGQTGGTQYF. The CDR3, as DNA: TGTGCCAGCAGTTACACTGGACAGACGGGAGGTACGCAGTATTTT.

This clone is termed medium-sized. V and J are TRBV11-3 and TRBJ2-1; 12 bases are shared with TRBD1. The V segment lost 2 bases and the J segment 9 bases; nucleotides outside the gene matches: 8. The length of the CDR3 is 16 residues. Germline V gene sequence: CDR1 SGHNT, CDR2 YENEEA. The CDR3 coding sequence is TGTGCCAGCAGCTTAATGAGGGACAGGGGGCTGGTTGAGCAGTTCTTC. Translation: CASSLMRDRGLVEQFF.

The rearrangement uses TRBV14 and TRBJ1-2, with TRBD1 matching 7 bases. The CDR3 has 15 amino acids. The ends lost 0 bases at V and 4 bases at J; junction bases unmatched: 5. Per germline, CDR1 SGHDN and CDR2 FVKESK. In DNA, the CDR3 is TGTGCCAGCAGCCAAGACCTCGGGACAGCCTATGGCTACACCTTC. It specifies CASSQDLGTAYGYTF.

The V gene is TRBV19, the J gene TRBJ1-1; D perhaps matches TRBD1 (5 bases). Germline-derived CDR1 and CDR2 are LNHDA and SQIVND (reference sequence). The CDR3 consists of 14 residues. V was shortened by 5 bases and J by 0 bases, with 10 bases between the two germline ends. The DNA of the CDR3 is TGTGCCAGTAGTTTGGGACGGATGAACACTGAAGCTTTCTTT. The encoded protein is CASSLGRMNTEAFF.

The chain recombines TRBV5-1 with TRBJ2-5, with 16 bases that match TRBD2. V shed 4 bases, J shed 5 bases, and the junction held 17 bases outside the gene matches. Germline-derived CDR1 and CDR2 are SGHRS and YFSETQ. This CDR3 comprises 20 residues. The CDR3 protein is CASSLGTSGGANPSGETQYF. CDR3 DNA sequence: TGCGCCAGCAGCCTGGGGACTAGCGGGGGGGCAAACCCCTCTGGGGAGACCCAGTACTTC.

The V gene is TRBV9, the J gene TRBJ2-7, with D possibly being TRBD2 (5 bases). Trimming left V 4 bases short and J 0 bases short, with 14 bases between. The CDR3 is made up of 15 amino acids. CDR1 and CDR2 from the germline V gene are SGDLS and YYNGEE. The CDR3: CASSPQAVSSYEQYF. CDR3 DNA sequence: TGTGCCAGCAGCCCCCAAGCGGTAAGCTCCTACGAGCAGTACTTC.

This clone was counted between two and nine times. V is TRBV11-3 and J is TRBJ2-5; tentatively, D is TRBD1 (6 bases). Trimming removed 5 bases from V and 1 base from J, with 17 bases in between. There are 16 residues in the CDR3. Germline CDR1 and CDR2: SGHNT and YENEEA. This CDR3 is CASSRRQVLGQETQYF. The CDR3 nucleotides read TGTGCCAGCAGCCGTCGACAGGTCCTGGGCCAAGAGACCCAGTACTTC.

This clone was observed a handful of times. The chain is built from TRBV9 and TRBJ1-6; TRBD1 agrees at 7 bases. V lost 0 bases and J lost 8; bases outside the gene matches: 2. The CDR3 covers 14 residues. The V gene's germline CDR1 is SGDLS and CDR2 YYNGEE. The CDR3 loop reads CASSVAGGHSPLHF. The CDR3 DNA is TGTGCCAGCAGCGTAGCAGGGGGTCATTCACCCCTCCACTTT.

This clone came up once. The J gene is TRBJ1-5, the V gene TRBV30; no clear D. Germline-derived CDR1 and CDR2 are GTSNPN and SVGIG (reference sequence). The CDR3 is 12 residues long. Trimming stripped 1 base from V and 0 bases from J, with 1 base between. The CDR3 DNA reads TGTGCCTGGAGTGATAGCAATCAGCCCCAGCATTTT. This codes for CAWSDSNQPQHF.

This clone is labeled medium-sized. The chain combines TRBV11-3 with TRBJ2-5, with D maybe TRBD2 (6 bases). This CDR3 region has 14 residues. Germline CDR1 SGHNT, CDR2 YENEEA. The germline V and J ends were trimmed by 5 bases and 2 bases, with 12 bases remaining between them. The CDR3 DNA reads TGTGCCAGCAGCACCCCCGGGAGACAAGAGACCCAGTACTTC. It codes for CASSTPGRQETQYF.

J is TRBJ1-4 and V is TRBV19; possibly TRBD1 for D (6 bases). The CDR3 contains 16 residues. The V gene's germline CDR1 is LNHDA and CDR2 SQIVND (reference sequence). V was cut by 5 bases and J by 0 bases, with 13 bases left in between. Here the CDR3 reads CASSSTGLATNEKLFF. CDR3 bases: TGTGCCAGTAGTTCGACAGGCCTTGCAACTAATGAAAAACTGTTTTTT.

This clone is medium-sized within its sample. The gene calls are TRBV6-8 and TRBJ1-6, with a weak D call TRBD1 (6 bases). The CDR3 length is 14 residues. Trimming shortened V by 8 bases and J by 6 bases, and 14 bases separated the two germline ends. CDR1 is MNHGY and CDR2 is SAAAGT in the germline V gene. The DNA for the CDR3 is TGTGCCAGCGGGGGCCGGCAGGGTAATTCACCCCTCCACTTT. It encodes CASGGRQGNSPLHF.

The sample holds a few counts of this clone. The J gene is TRBJ2-1, the V gene TRBV6-1; possibly TRBD1 or TRBD2 for D (6 bases each). V was shortened by 1 base and J by 9 bases, with 13 bases between the two germline ends. The germline CDR1 and CDR2 sequences are MNHNS and SASEGT. This CDR3 region has 14 residues. Here the CDR3 DNA reads TGTGCCAGCAGTGAAGGGGGGGCAAAAATTGAGCAGTTCTTC. Its translation is CASSEGGAKIEQFF.

Here the CDR3 DNA reads TGTGCCAGCTCACGAGATAGCGTGACAGGAACTGGGGCCAACGTCCTGACTTTC. This translates into CASSRDSVTGTGANVLTF. V gene TRBV18 combines with J gene TRBJ2-6, with a weak D call TRBD1 (6 bases). Germline CDR1 and CDR2: KGHSH and LQKENI. Trimming left V 4 bases short and J 2 bases short, with 18 bases between. CDR3 length equals 18 residues.

This clone is medium-sized in the sample. The chain uses TRBV11-3 and TRBJ2-7; D may be TRBD2 (7 bases). Trimming stripped 1 base from V and 4 bases from J, with 14 bases between. CDR1 is SGHNT and CDR2 is YENEEA in the germline V gene. The CDR3 has 15 residues. CDR3 coding DNA: TGTGCCAGCAGCTTAGTCTGGGGAGGGGGTTACGAGCAGTACTTC. This translates into CASSLVWGGGYEQYF.